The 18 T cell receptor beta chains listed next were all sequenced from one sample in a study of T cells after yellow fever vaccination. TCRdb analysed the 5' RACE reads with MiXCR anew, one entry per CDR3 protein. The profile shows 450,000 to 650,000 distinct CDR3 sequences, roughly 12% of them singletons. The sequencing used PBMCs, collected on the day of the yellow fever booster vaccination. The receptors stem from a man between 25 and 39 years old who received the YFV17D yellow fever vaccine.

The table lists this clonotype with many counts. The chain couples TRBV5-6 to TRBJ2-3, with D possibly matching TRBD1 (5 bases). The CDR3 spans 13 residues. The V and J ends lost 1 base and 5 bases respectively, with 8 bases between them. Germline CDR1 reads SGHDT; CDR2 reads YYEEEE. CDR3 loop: CASSLKGLDTQYF. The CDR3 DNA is TGTGCCAGCAGCTTGAAGGGGTTAGATACGCAGTATTTT.

The DNA for the CDR3 is TGTGCCAGCAGCGCGCGACCGGGACTAGAACAGTATTTT. It specifies CASSARPGLEQYF. The chain uses TRBV7-2 and TRBJ2-3; 8 bases are a match to TRBD2. CDR3 length: 13 amino acids. Germline V gives CDR1 SGHTA, CDR2 FQGNSA. V lost 5 bases, J lost 12 bases, and 10 bases stayed unmatched.

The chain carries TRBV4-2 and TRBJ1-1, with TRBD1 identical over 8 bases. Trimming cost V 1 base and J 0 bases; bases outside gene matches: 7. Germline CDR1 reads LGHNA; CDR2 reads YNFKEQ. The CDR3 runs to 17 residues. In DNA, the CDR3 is TGTGCCAGCAGCCAAGTGACAGGGGTCGGGATGAACACTGAAGCTTTCTTT. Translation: CASSQVTGVGMNTEAFF.

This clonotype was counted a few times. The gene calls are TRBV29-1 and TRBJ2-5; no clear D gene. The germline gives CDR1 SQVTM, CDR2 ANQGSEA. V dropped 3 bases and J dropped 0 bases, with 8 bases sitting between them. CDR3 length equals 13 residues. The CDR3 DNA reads TGCAGCGTTGACCCCCCCCACCAAGAGACCCAGTACTTC. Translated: CSVDPPHQETQYF.

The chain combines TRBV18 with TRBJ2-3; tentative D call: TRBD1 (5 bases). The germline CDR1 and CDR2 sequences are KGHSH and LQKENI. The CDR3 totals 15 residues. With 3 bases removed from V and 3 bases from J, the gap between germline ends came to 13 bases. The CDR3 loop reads CASSPQGIGTDTQYF. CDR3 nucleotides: TGTGCCAGCTCACCTCAGGGAATAGGGACAGATACGCAGTATTTT.

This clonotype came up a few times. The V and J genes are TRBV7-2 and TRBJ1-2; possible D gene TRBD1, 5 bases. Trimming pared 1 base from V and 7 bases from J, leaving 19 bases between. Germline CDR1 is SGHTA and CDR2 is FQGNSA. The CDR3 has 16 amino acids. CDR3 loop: CASSLEEGRVNLGYTF. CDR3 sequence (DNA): TGTGCCAGCAGCTTAGAGGAGGGCAGGGTCAATCTTGGCTACACCTTC.

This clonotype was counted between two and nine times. The CDR3 sequence is CAISEGQGLGEQFF. Written as DNA, the CDR3 is TGTGCCATCAGTGAGGGGCAGGGCCTGGGTGAGCAGTTCTTC. V gene TRBV10-3 combines with J gene TRBJ2-1, with D possibly TRBD1 on 5 matching bases. Between the trimmed V and J ends, which lost 2 bases and 9 bases, there was a span of 14 bases. The V gene's germline CDR1 is ENHRY and CDR2 SYGVKD. This CDR3 is 14 amino acids long.

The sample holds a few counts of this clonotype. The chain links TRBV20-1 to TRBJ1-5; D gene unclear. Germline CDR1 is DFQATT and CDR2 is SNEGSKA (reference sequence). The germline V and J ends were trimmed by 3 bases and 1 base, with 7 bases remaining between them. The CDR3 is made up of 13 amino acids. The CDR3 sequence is CSARLGSNQPQHF. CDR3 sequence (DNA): TGCAGTGCTAGGCTCGGAAGCAATCAGCCCCAGCATTTT.

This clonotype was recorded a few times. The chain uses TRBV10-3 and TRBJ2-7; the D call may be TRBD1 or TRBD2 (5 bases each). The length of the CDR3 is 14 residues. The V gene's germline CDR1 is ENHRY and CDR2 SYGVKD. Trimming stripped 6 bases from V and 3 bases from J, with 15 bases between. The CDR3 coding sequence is TGTGCCATCAGCCCGGGACGCCGAGACTACGAGCAGTACTTC. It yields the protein CAISPGRRDYEQYF.

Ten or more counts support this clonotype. The CDR3 region has the DNA TGTGCCAGCAGCCGCGCGGTGGGGGCCCTCCACTTT. This codes for CASSRAVGALHF. The gene calls are TRBV12-3 or TRBV12-4 and TRBJ1-6, with D possibly matching TRBD1 (5 bases). This CDR3 comprises 12 residues. V was pared by 6 bases and J by 14 bases, with 14 bases between.

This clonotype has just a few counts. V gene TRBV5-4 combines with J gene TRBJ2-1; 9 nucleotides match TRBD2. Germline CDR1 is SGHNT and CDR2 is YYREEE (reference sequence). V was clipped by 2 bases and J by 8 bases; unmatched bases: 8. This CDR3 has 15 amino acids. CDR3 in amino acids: CASSFRGREGYEQFF. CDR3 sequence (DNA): TGTGCCAGCAGCTTTCGGGGGCGGGAGGGCTATGAGCAGTTCTTC.

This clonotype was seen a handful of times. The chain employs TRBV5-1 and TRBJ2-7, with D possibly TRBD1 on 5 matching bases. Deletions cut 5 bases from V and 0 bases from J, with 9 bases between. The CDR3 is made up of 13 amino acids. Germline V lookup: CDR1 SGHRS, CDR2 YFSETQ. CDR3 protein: CASRTVASYEQYF. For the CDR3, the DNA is TGCGCCAGCAGGACAGTAGCCTCCTACGAGCAGTACTTC. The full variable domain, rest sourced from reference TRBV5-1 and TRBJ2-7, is KAGVTQTPRYLIKTRGQQVTLSCSPISGHRSVSWYQQTPGQGLQFLFEYFSETQRNKGNFPGRFSGRQFSNSRSEMNVSTLELGDSALYLCASRTVASYEQYFGPGTRLTVT.

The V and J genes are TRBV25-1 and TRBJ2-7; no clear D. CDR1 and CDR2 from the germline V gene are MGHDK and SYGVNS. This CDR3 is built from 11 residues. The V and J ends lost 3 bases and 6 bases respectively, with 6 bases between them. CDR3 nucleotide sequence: TGTGCCAGCAGTGATGTACTCGAGCAGTACTTC. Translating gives CASSDVLEQYF.

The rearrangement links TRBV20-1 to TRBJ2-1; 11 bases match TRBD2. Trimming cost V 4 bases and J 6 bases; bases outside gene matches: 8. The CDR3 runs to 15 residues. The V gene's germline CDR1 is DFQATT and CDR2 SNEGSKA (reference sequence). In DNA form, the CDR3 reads TGCAGTGCTAATACACTAGCGGGGGTGGGCAATGAGCAGTTCTTC. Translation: CSANTLAGVGNEQFF.

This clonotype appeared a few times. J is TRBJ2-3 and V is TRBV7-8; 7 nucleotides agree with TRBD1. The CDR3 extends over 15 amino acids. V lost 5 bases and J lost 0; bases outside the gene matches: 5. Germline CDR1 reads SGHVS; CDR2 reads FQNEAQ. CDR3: CASSVGTESTDTQYF. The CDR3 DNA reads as TGTGCCAGCAGCGTAGGGACAGAAAGCACAGATACGCAGTATTTT.

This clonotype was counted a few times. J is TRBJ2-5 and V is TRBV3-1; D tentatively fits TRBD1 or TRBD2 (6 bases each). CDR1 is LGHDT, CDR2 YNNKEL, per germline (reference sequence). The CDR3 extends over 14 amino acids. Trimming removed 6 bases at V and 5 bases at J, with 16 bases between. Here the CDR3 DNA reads TGTGCCAGCAGGAGGACAGCGGGCGTGGAGACCCAGTACTTC. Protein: CASRRTAGVETQYF.

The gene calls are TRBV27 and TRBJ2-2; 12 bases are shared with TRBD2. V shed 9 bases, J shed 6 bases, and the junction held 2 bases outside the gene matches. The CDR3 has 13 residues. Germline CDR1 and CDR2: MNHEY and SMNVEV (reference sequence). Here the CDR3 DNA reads TGTGCCAGAACTAGCGGGAGGCCCGGGGAGCTGTTTTTT. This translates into CARTSGRPGELFF.

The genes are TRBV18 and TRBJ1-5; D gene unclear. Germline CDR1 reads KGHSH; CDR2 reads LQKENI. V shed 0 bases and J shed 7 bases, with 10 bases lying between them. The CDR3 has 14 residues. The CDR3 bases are TGTGCCAGCTCACCACCAAACGGAAACCAGCCCCAGCATTTT. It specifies CASSPPNGNQPQHF.